One sample yielded the 16 T cell receptor beta chains listed below, sequenced in a study of a mutant IDH1 vaccine in newly diagnosed glioma. No antigen has been identified for these receptors. Libraries were prepared by immunoSEQ multiplex PCR; TCRdb keeps only in-frame clonotypes and omits some of them. The top ten hold around 0.6% of the sample, which has under 150,000 clones, almost 90% seen once. The sample's time point: week 11, during vaccination. Each vaccine dose was 300 ug of mutant IDH1 20-mer peptide, with topical imiquimod. Sequenced here: PBMCs, sampled from a glioma patient whose treatment included an IDH1 peptide vaccine. The receptor set was obtained from a woman in her fifties or sixties with glioma.

This chain links TRBV10-1 with TRBJ2-1; the match to TRBD1 covers 9 bases. CDR3 length equals 14 residues. V was pared by 5 bases and J by 5 bases, with 4 bases of the junction left unmatched. Germline values: CDR1 WNHNN, CDR2 SYGVQD (reference sequence). In DNA form, the CDR3 reads TGCGCCAGCAGTCCCGGACAGGGGCACAATGAGCAGTTCTTC. Amino acid sequence: CASSPGQGHNEQFF.

The genes are TRBV29-1 and TRBJ1-2; tentative D call: TRBD1 (5 bases). This CDR3 has 12 amino acids. Per the germline V gene, CDR1 is SQVTM and CDR2 is ANQGSEA. Trimming shortened V by 4 bases and J by 5 bases, and 11 bases separated the two germline ends. The CDR3 loop is CSVGGQGYGYTF. Written as DNA, the CDR3 is TGCAGCGTTGGAGGGCAGGGTTATGGCTACACCTTC. Filled out from reference TRBV29-1 and TRBJ1-2, the complete variable domain reads SAVISQKPSRDICQRGTSLTIQCQVDSQVTMMFWYRQQPGQSLTLIATANQGSEATYESGFVIDKFPISRPNLTFSTLTVSNMSPEDSSIYLCSVGGQGYGYTFGSGTRLTVV.

CDR3 in amino acids: CASSLEQNGYTF. Written as DNA, the CDR3 is TGCGCCAGCAGCTTGGAACAAAATGGCTACACCTTC. The genes are TRBV5-1 and TRBJ1-2; D gene ambiguous. This CDR3 is 12 amino acids long. Germline V gene sequence: CDR1 SGHRS, CDR2 YFSETQ. Trimming removed 0 bases from V and 6 bases from J, with 6 bases in between.

V is TRBV9 and J is TRBJ1-2, with D unclear. V was cut by 2 bases and J by 4 bases, with 9 bases left in between. Germline CDR1 reads SGDLS; CDR2 reads YYNGEE. The CDR3 sequence is 13 residues long. DNA of the CDR3: TGTGCCAGCAGCGTGGACGAATCCTATGGCTACACCTTC. Translating it yields CASSVDESYGYTF.

This chain links TRBV5-1 with TRBJ1-1; D gene ambiguous. V was shortened by 2 bases and J by 0 bases, with 5 bases between the two germline ends. Looked up from germline, CDR1 is SGHRS and CDR2 is YFSETQ. The length of the CDR3 is 13 residues. CDR3 amino acids: CASSFEMNTEAFF. CDR3 in DNA: TGCGCCAGCAGCTTCGAGATGAACACTGAAGCTTTCTTT. Combining the CDR3 with reference TRBV5-1 and TRBJ1-1 gives the whole variable domain KAGVTQTPRYLIKTRGQQVTLSCSPISGHRSVSWYQQTPGQGLQFLFEYFSETQRNKGNFPGRFSGRQFSNSRSEMNVSTLELGDSALYLCASSFEMNTEAFFGQGTRLTVV.

V usage is TRBV5-4 and J usage is TRBJ1-1; D unresolved. Germline-derived CDR1 and CDR2 are SGHNT and YYREEE (reference sequence). Trimming pared 7 bases from V and 1 base from J, leaving 14 bases between. This CDR3 is 14 amino acids long. The CDR3 nucleotides are TGTGCCAGCGCCAGAGAACTGCAGAACACTGAAGCTTTCTTT. This translates into CASARELQNTEAFF. The full variable domain, completed using reference TRBV5-4 and TRBJ1-1, is ETGVTQSPTHLIKTRGQQVTLRCSSQSGHNTVSWYQQALGQGPQFIFQYYREEENGRGNFPPRFSGLQFPNYSSELNVNALELDDSALYLCASARELQNTEAFFGQGTRLTVV.

As DNA, the CDR3 is TGTGCCTGGAGTGGGGGCCTCGAGCAGTACTTC. Residues: CAWSGGLEQYF. This sequence joins TRBV30 and TRBJ2-7, with a tentative D call TRBD1 (5 bases). The CDR3 has 11 amino acids. Trimming removed 1 base at V and 6 bases at J, with 7 bases between. The germline CDR1 and CDR2 sequences are GTSNPN and SVGIG (reference sequence).

For the CDR3, the DNA is TGTGCCAGCAGTTTTTTACGCTATAGCTCCTACAATGAGCAGTTCTTC. The encoded protein is CASSFLRYSSYNEQFF. The chain recombines TRBV27 with TRBJ2-1; no firm D call. The germline V and J ends were trimmed by 3 bases and 0 bases, with 12 bases remaining between them. From germline, CDR1 is MNHEY and CDR2 SMNVEV (reference sequence). This CDR3 comprises 16 residues.

The genes are TRBV7-3 and TRBJ1-1; tentative D call: TRBD1 (6 bases). The CDR3 runs 18 residues. The V end lost 4 bases, the J end lost 0 bases, and 21 bases lay between the germline ends. Germline CDR1 reads SGHTA; CDR2 reads FQGTGA. DNA of the CDR3: TGTGCCAGCAGCTCTCTGGGGGCGGGCTTAAAACTGAACACTGAAGCTTTCTTT. Protein product: CASSSLGAGLKLNTEAFF.

A single count supports this clone. The chain uses TRBV27 and TRBJ1-1; 9 nucleotides line up with TRBD1. J was trimmed by 2 bases and V by 6 bases; bases with no gene match: 16. Germline V gene lookup returns CDR1 MNHEY and CDR2 SMNVEV (reference sequence). CDR3 size: 18 residues. CDR3 coding DNA: TGTGCCAGCAGCGATTCCGGACAGGGGATCCCTGGTAACACTGAAGCTTTCTTT. It yields the protein CASSDSGQGIPGNTEAFF.

This clone was found a few times. V usage is TRBV18 and J usage is TRBJ2-1; TRBD2 is a possible D gene (7 bases). V was trimmed by 1 base and J by 7 bases, leaving 11 bases between them. The CDR3 is made up of 14 amino acids. The germline V gene encodes CDR1 KGHSH and CDR2 LQKENI. CDR3 amino acids: CASSPQGGRNEQFF. The CDR3 nucleotides are TGTGCCAGCTCACCACAGGGGGGGCGGAATGAGCAGTTCTTC.

The CDR3 nucleotides are TGTGCTAGTGAGCCGGGACAGGGGGCTGCTCAGCCCCAGCATTTT. This sequence encodes CASEPGQGAAQPQHF. The genes are TRBV12-5 and TRBJ1-5; TRBD1 agrees at 12 bases. There are 15 residues in the CDR3. Per germline, CDR1 LGHNT and CDR2 FRNRAP. V trimming: 7 bases; J trimming: 6 bases; junction bases outside the gene matches: 7. Drawing the rest from reference TRBV12-5 and TRBJ1-5, the complete variable domain is DARVTQTPRHKVTEMGQEVTMRCQPILGHNTVFWYRQTMMQGLELLAYFRNRAPLDDSGMPKDRFSAEMPDATLATLKIQPSEPRDSAVYFCASEPGQGAAQPQHFGDGTRLSIL.

The genes are TRBV9 and TRBJ1-1; D is uncertain. The CDR3 loop spans 12 amino acids. V dropped 4 bases and J dropped 5 bases, with 9 bases sitting between them. From germline, CDR1 is SGDLS and CDR2 YYNGEE. CDR3 sequence reads: CASSWSETEAFF. CDR3 nucleotide sequence: TGTGCCAGCAGCTGGTCGGAGACTGAAGCTTTCTTT.

By share, this clone counts as medium-sized. The rearrangement joins TRBV5-4 to TRBJ1-1; D is perhaps TRBD1 (5 bases). V dropped 6 bases and J dropped 1 base, with 10 bases sitting between them. This CDR3 comprises 13 residues. Germline CDR1 and CDR2: SGHNT and YYREEE (reference sequence). The CDR3 region is CASTPGQNTEAFF. The CDR3 DNA reads TGTGCCAGCACCCCCGGACAGAACACTGAAGCTTTCTTT.

The J gene is TRBJ1-4, the V gene TRBV19, with no clear D. CDR1 and CDR2 from the germline V gene are LNHDA and SQIVND (reference sequence). The V and J ends lost 3 bases and 2 bases respectively, with 4 bases between them. There are 13 residues in the CDR3. CDR3 bases: TGTGCCAGTAGTATGGCTACTAATGAAAAACTGTTTTTT. Amino acids: CASSMATNEKLFF.

This chain joins TRBV5-1 and TRBJ1-5; no firm D call. V lost 2 bases, J lost 8 bases, and 11 bases lay in between. Germline V gives CDR1 SGHRS, CDR2 YFSETQ. The CDR3 length is 13 residues. The CDR3 sequence: CASSFPLEKPQHF. As DNA, the CDR3 is TGCGCCAGCAGCTTCCCCCTAGAGAAGCCCCAGCATTTT.